This T cell receptor beta chain was documented in a study of cytomegalovirus exposure and HLA in healthy donors. Study results and caveats: The study recorded around 160 TCR beta chains that were cytomegalovirus-associated.

The V gene's germline CDR1 is SGHRS and CDR2 YFSETQ. CDR3 length: 15 residues. After removal of 0 bases from V and 4 bases from J, the junction contained 3 bases not matched to a gene. Both 60 Vbeta primers and 13 Jbeta primers went into the PCR. Assay used: immunoSEQ multiplex PCR; TCRdb lists only in-frame clones, some missing. The sample has some 91,000 clones; under 75% are singletons. Each donor was healthy, and each was a bone marrow donor. Note on this clone: What it binds is unknown.

This sequence was found in a human donor in good health. V gene TRBV5-1 combines with J gene TRBJ2-5; 10 bases map to TRBD2. Sequencing was performed on PBMCs. CDR3 in DNA: TGCGCCAGCAGCTTGGCCCCTAGCGGGGGAGAGACCCAGTACTTC. It yields the protein CASSLAPSGGETQYF.